This TCR beta chain was recorded in a study of blood T cell repertoires in COVID-19. Study information: Sources were T cells, B-cell-depleted T cells, or PBMCs; the material itself was cDNA or gDNA.

This table comes from immunoSEQ multiplex PCR, and its TCRdb copy is limited to in-frame clones, with some not included. The table records about 200,000 clones, about nine tenths of them present only once. This receptor was identified in a middle-aged man with acute or convalescent COVID-19. Specimen: peripheral blood.

The CDR3 DNA reads TGTGCCAGCAGCCAAGATTGGGGGGCAGGGGGTACTGAAGCTTTCTTT. Its protein is CASSQDWGAGGTEAFF. J is TRBJ1-1 and V is TRBV3-1 (or the pseudogene TRBV3-2); 7 bases line up with TRBD1. Germline V CDR1 and CDR2: LGHDT, YNNKEL (reference sequence). This CDR3 spans 16 amino acids. Trimming took 0 bases from V and 5 from J; bases not matched to a gene: 9.